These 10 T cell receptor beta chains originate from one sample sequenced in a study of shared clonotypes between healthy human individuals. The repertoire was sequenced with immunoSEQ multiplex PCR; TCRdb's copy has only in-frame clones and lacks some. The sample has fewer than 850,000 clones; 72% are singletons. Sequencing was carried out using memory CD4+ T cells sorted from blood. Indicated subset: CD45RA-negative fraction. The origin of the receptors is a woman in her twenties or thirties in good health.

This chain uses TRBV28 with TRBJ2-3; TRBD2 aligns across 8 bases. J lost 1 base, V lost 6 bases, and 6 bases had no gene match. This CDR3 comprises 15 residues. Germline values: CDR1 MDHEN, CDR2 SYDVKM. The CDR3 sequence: CASRGAGAGTDTQYF. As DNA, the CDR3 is TGTGCCAGCAGGGGAGCGGGAGCTGGCACAGATACGCAGTATTTT.

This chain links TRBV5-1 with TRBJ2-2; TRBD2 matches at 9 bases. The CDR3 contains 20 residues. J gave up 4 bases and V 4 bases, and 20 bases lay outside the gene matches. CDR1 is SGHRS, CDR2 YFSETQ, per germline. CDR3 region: CASSIPGQPYSGSGTGELFF. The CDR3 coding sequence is TGCGCCAGCAGCATACCGGGACAGCCATATAGCGGGAGCGGCACCGGGGAGCTGTTTTTT.

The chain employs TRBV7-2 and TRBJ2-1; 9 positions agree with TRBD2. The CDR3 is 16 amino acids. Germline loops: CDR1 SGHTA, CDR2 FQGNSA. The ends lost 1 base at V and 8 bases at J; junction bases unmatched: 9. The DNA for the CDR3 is TGTGCCAGCAGCTTAGGCCCAGCGGGAGGATCCCATGAGCAGTTCTTC. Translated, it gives CASSLGPAGGSHEQFF.

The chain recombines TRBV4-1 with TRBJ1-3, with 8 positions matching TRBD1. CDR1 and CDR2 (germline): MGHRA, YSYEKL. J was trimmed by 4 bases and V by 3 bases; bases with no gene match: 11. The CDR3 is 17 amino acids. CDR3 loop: CASSHLANRGSGNTIYF. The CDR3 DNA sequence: TGCGCCAGCAGCCATCTAGCCAACAGGGGGTCCGGAAACACCATATATTTT.

The CDR3 bases are TGTGCCAGCAGAACCGGGACTAGCGGGACCAATGAGCAGTTCTTC. It codes for CASRTGTSGTNEQFF. The V gene is TRBV2, the J gene TRBJ2-1; TRBD2 agrees at 13 bases. The V segment lost 6 bases and the J segment 6 bases; nucleotides outside the gene matches: 5. Looked up from germline, CDR1 is SNHLY and CDR2 is FYNNEI. This CDR3 has 15 amino acids.

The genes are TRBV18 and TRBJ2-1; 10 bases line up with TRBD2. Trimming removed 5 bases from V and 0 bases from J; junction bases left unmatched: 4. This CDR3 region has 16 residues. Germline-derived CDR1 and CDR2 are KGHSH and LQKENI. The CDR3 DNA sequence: TGTGCCAGCTCAGGACTAGCGGCTAGCTCCTACAATGAGCAGTTCTTC. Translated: CASSGLAASSYNEQFF.

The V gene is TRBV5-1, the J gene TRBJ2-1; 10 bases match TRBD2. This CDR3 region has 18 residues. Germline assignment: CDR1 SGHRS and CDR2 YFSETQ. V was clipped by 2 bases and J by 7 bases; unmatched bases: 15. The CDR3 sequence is CASSFRFILAGYGNEQFF. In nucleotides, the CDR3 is TGCGCCAGCAGCTTTAGATTTATACTAGCGGGATATGGGAATGAGCAGTTCTTC.

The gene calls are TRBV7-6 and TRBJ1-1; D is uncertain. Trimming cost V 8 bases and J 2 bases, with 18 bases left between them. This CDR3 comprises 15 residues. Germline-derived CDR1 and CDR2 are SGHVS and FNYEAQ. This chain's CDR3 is CASGMGANLNTEAFF. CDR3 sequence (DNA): TGTGCCAGCGGTATGGGAGCGAACTTAAACACTGAAGCTTTCTTT. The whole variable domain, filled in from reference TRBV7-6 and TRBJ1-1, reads GAGVSQSPRYKVTKRGQDVALRCDPISGHVSLYWYRQALGQGPEFLTYFNYEAQQDKSGLPNDRFSAERPEGSISTLTIQRTEQRDSAMYRCASGMGANLNTEAFFGQGTRLTVV.

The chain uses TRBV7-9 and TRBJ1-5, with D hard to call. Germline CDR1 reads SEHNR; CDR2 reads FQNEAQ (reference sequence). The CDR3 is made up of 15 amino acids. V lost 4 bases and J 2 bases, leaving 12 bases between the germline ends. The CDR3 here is CASSSTSGGNQPQHF. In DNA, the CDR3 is TGTGCCAGCAGCTCCACATCCGGGGGCAATCAGCCCCAGCATTTT.

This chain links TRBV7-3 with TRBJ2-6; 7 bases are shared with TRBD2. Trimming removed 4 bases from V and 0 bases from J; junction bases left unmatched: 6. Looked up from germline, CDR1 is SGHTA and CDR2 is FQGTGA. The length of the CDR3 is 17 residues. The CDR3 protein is CASSSGLVLSGANVLTF. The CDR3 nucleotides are TGTGCCAGCAGCTCCGGACTAGTGCTCTCTGGGGCCAACGTCCTGACTTTC. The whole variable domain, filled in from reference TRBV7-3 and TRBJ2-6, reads GAGVSQTPSNKVTEKGKYVELRCDPISGHTALYWYRQSLGQGPEFLIYFQGTGAADDSGLPNDRFFAVRPEGSVSTLKIQRTERGDSAVYLCASSSGLVLSGANVLTFGAGSRLTVL.